This T cell receptor (beta chain) was profiled in a study of blood T cell repertoires in COVID-19. Overall study: Whether acute or convalescent, the COVID-19 samples came from the United States, Italy and Spain.

The data were produced by immunoSEQ multiplex PCR, yet TCRdb's version contains in-frame clones alone and is incomplete. The sample holds 140,000 to 150,000 clones, about 80% seen once. With regard to this clone: The junction departs from germline at one end; a sequencing error may be responsible.

The germline CDR1 and CDR2 sequences are SGHDT and YYEEEE. The CDR3 runs 15 residues. The genes are TRBV5-6 and TRBJ2-1; 10 positions match TRBD2. The origin of this receptor is a man between 65 and 85 years old who had recovered from COVID-19. Sequenced sample: peripheral blood. DNA of the CDR3: TGTGCCAGCAGCACCTGGGGTCTAGCGGGAGCGCGAGGGATCTTC. Translation: CASSTWGLAGARGIF.